The table lists the clone carrying this TCR beta chain with many counts. Its antigen is unknown. Germline values: CDR1 SGHRS, CDR2 YFSETQ. Losses at the gene ends were 4 bases for V and 4 bases for J; bases not matched to a gene: 8. The CDR3 spans 15 residues. This sample stems from a study of T cells after yellow fever vaccination. About the study: The fractions with low cell numbers were processed using SMART-Seq v4 Ultra Low Input. General observations from the study: Highly abundant clonotypes carried over from the bulk population could end up in FACS-sorted repertoires as contaminants.

TCRdb re-derived calls from the 5' RACE reads in MiXCR, one entry per CDR3 protein. The sample holds about 330,000 distinct CDR3 sequences, around 7% seen once. The specimen comprised PBMCs, sampled 35 to 50 days after the first yellow fever vaccination. The chain combines TRBV5-1 with TRBJ1-2; TRBD1 matches 9 bases. The sequence was collected from a man aged 18 to 35 who received the YFV17D yellow fever vaccine. For the CDR3, the DNA is TGCGCCAGCAGCGCGGACAGGGGCCGGGGCTATGGCTACACCTTC. Residues: CASSADRGRGYGYTF. The full variable domain, in which reference TRBV5-1 and TRBJ1-2 provide the parts outside the CDR3, is KAGVTQTPRYLIKTRGQQVTLSCSPISGHRSVSWYQQTPGQGLQFLFEYFSETQRNKGNFPGRFSGRQFSNSRSEMNVSTLELGDSALYLCASSADRGRGYGYTFGSGTRLTVV.